A single sample is the source of the 17 T cell receptor beta chains below, sequenced in a study of prognosis after radiotherapy for stage I lung cancer (dated by TCRdb to the early 2020s). Sequencing used an Illumina HiSeq 3000. Two rounds of multiplex PCR were performed to amplify the TCR beta CDR3 region from genomic DNA. In the first PCR round, primers specific to each TRBV and TRBJ gene were used, and the primer sequences were filed in Chinese patent CN105087789A. TCRdb redid the processing of the public reads, applying fastp at Q25 and MiXCR, and retained in-frame beta chains. Rows with one shared CDR3 protein collapse into an entry with the most common genes and DNA. This sample is represented by 30,000 or so distinct CDR3 sequences; approximately 31% of them were singletons. Roughly 12% of the sample belongs to the ten largest clones. Sequenced material: PBMCs, taken before or after stereotactic body radiation therapy (not recorded which). These receptors were taken from a donor aged 50 or older with non-small cell lung cancer.

The V gene is TRBV24-1, the J gene TRBJ2-7; D gene ambiguous. Per the germline V gene, CDR1 is KGHDR and CDR2 is SFDVKD. V was shortened by 5 bases and J by 3 bases, with 4 bases between the two germline ends. The CDR3 has 11 residues. In DNA, the CDR3 is TGTGCCACCAGTGTTTTCTACGAGCAGTACTTC. It encodes CATSVFYEQYF.

This clonotype has a count of ten or more. The genes are TRBV12-3 or TRBV12-4 and TRBJ1-1; TRBD1 is a possible D gene (5 bases). The CDR3 contains 14 residues. V was clipped by 3 bases and J by 3 bases, with 11 bases between them. The CDR3 DNA reads as TGTGCCAGCAGTTTGTCGGGGCCGGACACTGAAGCTTTCTTT. This gives the protein CASSLSGPDTEAFF.

Note on this clonotype: This probably arose from a read error, given a far larger clone one base away. The chain couples TRBV6-2 or TRBV6-3 to TRBJ1-5; TRBD1 is a possible D gene (6 bases). The germline CDR1 and CDR2 sequences are MNHEY and SVGEGT. The CDR3 loop spans 13 amino acids. The V end was cut by 5 bases, the J end by 5 bases, with 10 bases between. CDR3 loop: CASSGTIDQPQHF. The CDR3, as DNA: TGTGCCAGCAGTGGGACAATTGATCAGCCCCAGCATTTT.

This clonotype occurred many times. This chain uses TRBV12-3 or TRBV12-4 with TRBJ2-7; 7 positions agree with TRBD2. The CDR3 extends over 15 amino acids. V lost 3 bases, J lost 2 bases, and 7 bases stayed unmatched. The CDR3 DNA is TGTGCCAGCAGTTTTTCCGCTAGCGGAACCTACGAGCAGTACTTC. Translated: CASSFSASGTYEQYF.

The rearrangement uses TRBV6-4 and TRBJ2-1; D is ambiguous. With 6 bases removed from V and 7 bases from J, the gap between germline ends came to 19 bases. Per germline, CDR1 MRHNA and CDR2 SNTAGT. The CDR3 extends over 15 amino acids. CDR3 region: CASRPTIWRRNEQFF. In nucleotides, the CDR3 is TGTGCCAGCAGGCCAACTATCTGGAGACGAAATGAGCAGTTCTTC.

This clonotype came up many times. The chain joins TRBV20-1 to TRBJ2-5; D might be TRBD2 (6 bases). The V gene lost 0 bases and the J gene lost 2 bases, with 13 bases spanning the gap. The CDR3 is 15 amino acids. CDR1 is DFQATT and CDR2 is SNEGSKA in the germline V gene (reference sequence). The CDR3 region is CSARDPRLVQETQYF. Written as DNA, the CDR3 is TGCAGTGCTAGAGATCCCCGACTAGTGCAAGAGACCCAGTACTTC.

This clonotype showed up many times. The chain uses TRBV30 and TRBJ2-7; 9 nucleotides match TRBD2. From germline, CDR1 is GTSNPN and CDR2 SVGIG (reference sequence). The CDR3 totals 13 residues. In DNA, the CDR3 is TGTGCTCACACTAGCGGGTTCGCCTACGAGCAGTACTTC. It codes for CAHTSGFAYEQYF.

In its sample, this clonotype was seen many times. The chain links TRBV20-1 to TRBJ1-4; no firm D call. V lost 0 bases and J 0 bases, leaving 11 bases between the germline ends. The CDR3 runs to 16 residues. Germline CDR1 and CDR2: DFQATT and SNEGSKA (reference sequence). CDR3 coding DNA: TGCAGTGCTAGAGATCCGGCAGCCGCAACTAATGAAAAACTGTTTTTT. It is translated as CSARDPAAATNEKLFF.

This clonotype has ten or more counts. The chain employs TRBV28 and TRBJ1-5, with D perhaps matching TRBD1 (5 bases). Trimming stripped 7 bases from V and 1 base from J, with 11 bases between. The germline V gene encodes CDR1 MDHEN and CDR2 SYDVKM. The CDR3 is 14 residues long. CDR3 sequence (DNA): TGTGCCAGCATGGTAGGGGCCAGCAATCAGCCCCAGCATTTT. Translation: CASMVGASNQPQHF.

At least ten counts were recorded for this clonotype. This sequence joins TRBV6-4 and TRBJ2-1; no reliable D call. Germline values: CDR1 MRHNA, CDR2 SNTAGT. The CDR3 spans 14 residues. Trimming shortened V by 5 bases and J by 6 bases, and 14 bases separated the two germline ends. The CDR3 coding sequence is TGTGCCAGCAGTCCGGGCCTGGGTGTCAATGAGCAGTTCTTC. It is translated as CASSPGLGVNEQFF.

This clonotype is categorized as medium-sized (0.01 to 0.1%). The chain links TRBV28 to TRBJ2-1; the D is unclear. The CDR3 is 14 residues long. The V and J ends lost 6 bases and 6 bases respectively, with 15 bases between them. The germline V gene has CDR1 MDHEN and CDR2 SYDVKM. The CDR3 sequence is CASRIFDGTNEQFF. The CDR3 DNA follows: TGTGCCAGCAGGATCTTCGACGGTACCAATGAGCAGTTCTTC.

The table lists this clonotype with many counts. The chain couples TRBV5-6 to TRBJ2-3; D is ambiguous. Trimming shortened V by 0 bases and J by 4 bases, and 12 bases separated the two germline ends. Germline-derived CDR1 and CDR2 are SGHDT and YYEEEE. The CDR3 consists of 15 residues. The DNA for the CDR3 is TGTGCCAGCAGCTTGGGGCCAAGTACCCCAGATACGCAGTATTTT. Protein sequence: CASSLGPSTPDTQYF.

This clonotype was detected many times. V and J are TRBV6-5 and TRBJ1-1, with D tentatively TRBD1 (5 bases). Germline assignment: CDR1 MNHEY and CDR2 SVGAGI. CDR3 length: 13 residues. Between the trimmed V and J ends, which lost 4 bases and 4 bases, there was a span of 10 bases. For the CDR3, the DNA is TGTGCCAGCAGTTCCAAAGGGGCCACTGAAGCTTTCTTT. This translates into CASSSKGATEAFF.

The genes are TRBV20-1 and TRBJ1-5, with TRBD1 identical over 9 bases. Germline V gene data show CDR1 as DFQATT and CDR2 as SNEGSKA (reference sequence). The CDR3 is 17 residues long. Unmatched junction bases numbered 10, after V lost 2 bases and J lost 2 bases. The CDR3 spells CSARRATGGLGNQPQHF. CDR3 bases: TGCAGTGCTAGACGCGCTACAGGGGGCCTCGGCAATCAGCCCCAGCATTTT.

This clonotype occurred many times. The CDR3 sequence: CASSLKTGGHGYTF. DNA of the CDR3: TGTGCCAGCAGCTTAAAGACAGGGGGTCATGGCTACACCTTC. The chain has TRBV5-4 and TRBJ1-2; TRBD1 matches 9 bases. The CDR3 covers 14 residues. Germline CDR1 and CDR2: SGHNT and YYREEE (reference sequence). Germline trimming cut 2 bases from V and 6 bases from J; bases unmatched to any gene: 5. The complete variable domain, with remaining parts taken from reference TRBV5-4 and TRBJ1-2, reads ETGVTQSPTHLIKTRGQQVTLRCSSQSGHNTVSWYQQALGQGPQFIFQYYREEENGRGNFPPRFSGLQFPNYSSELNVNALELDDSALYLCASSLKTGGHGYTFGSGTRLTVV.

Points on this clonotype: This likely reflects a read error, since a far larger clone is one base away. V usage is TRBV5-1 and J usage is TRBJ2-5; weak D call: TRBD2 (5 bases). This CDR3 spans 17 amino acids. CDR1 SGHRS and CDR2 YFSETQ come from the germline V gene. The CDR3 region is CVSSVTADAFFQETQYF. CDR3 sequence (DNA): TGTGTCAGCAGCGTTACAGCGGACGCGTTCTTTCAAGAGACCCAGTACTTC.

This clonotype occurred many times. This chain connects TRBV19 to TRBJ2-1; no reliable D call. There are 17 residues in the CDR3. The V and J ends lost 6 bases and 0 bases respectively, with 18 bases between them. In germline, CDR1 is LNHDA, CDR2 SQIVND (reference sequence). In DNA form, the CDR3 reads TGTGCCAGTAGGGCGGCCAGTCGACCCAGCTCCTACAATGAGCAGTTCTTC. Translated, it gives CASRAASRPSSYNEQFF.